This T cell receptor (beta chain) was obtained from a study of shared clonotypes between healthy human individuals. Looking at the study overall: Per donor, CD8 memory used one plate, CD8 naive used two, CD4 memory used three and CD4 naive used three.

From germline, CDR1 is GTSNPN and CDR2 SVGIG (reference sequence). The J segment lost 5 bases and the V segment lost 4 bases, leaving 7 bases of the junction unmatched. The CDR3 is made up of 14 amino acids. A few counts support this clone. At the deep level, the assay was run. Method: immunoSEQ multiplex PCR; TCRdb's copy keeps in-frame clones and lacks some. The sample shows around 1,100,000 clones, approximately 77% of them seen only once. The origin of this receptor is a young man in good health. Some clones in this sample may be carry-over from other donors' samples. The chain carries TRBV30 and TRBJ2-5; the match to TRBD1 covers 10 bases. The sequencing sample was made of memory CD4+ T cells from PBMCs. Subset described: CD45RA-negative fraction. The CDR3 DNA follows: TGTGCCTGGACTCGACAGGGGGCAGGGGAGACCCAGTACTTC. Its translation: CAWTRQGAGETQYF.